A selection of T cell receptor beta chains follows, all from one sample in a study of blood T cells in healthy people across ages. TCRdb analysed the 5' RACE reads with MiXCR anew, one entry per CDR3 protein. The sample includes hundreds of thousands of distinct CDR3 sequences, roughly 31% of them seen just once. Sequenced sample: blood. The receptor set was obtained from a woman over 75 in good health. CDR3s include the opening cysteine and the closing phenylalanine or tryptophan. D genes are given only for firm matches. A row's size may be missing; if present it is once, few, many or a size class.

abundance	d_gene	v_gene	j_gene	CDR3nt	CDR3aa
many	TRBD1	TRBV9	TRBJ1-3	TGTGCCAGCAGCGTAGAGCAGGGGGCTGGAAACACCATATATTTT	CASSVEQGAGNTIYF
many	TRBD2	TRBV20-1	TRBJ2-1	TGCAGTGCTATAGGCCCTGCGGGGGGCTCCTACAATGAGCAGTTCTTC	CSAIGPAGGSYNEQFF
-	-	TRBV5-1	TRBJ2-3	TGCGCCAGCAGCCTGGCCCCCGCAGATACGCAGTATTTT	CASSLAPADTQYF
few	-	TRBV6-2/TRBV6-3	TRBJ2-2	TGTGCAAGCCGGGTTTGGACCGGGGAGCTGTTTTTT	CASRVWTGELFF
-	-	TRBV14	TRBJ1-1	TGTGCCAGCAGCCAAGATCTTGTCCGGAGTGAAGCTTTCTTT	CASSQDLVRSEAFF
-	-	TRBV10-3	TRBJ2-7	TGTGCCATCAGCCGACCGGGGTACTCCTACGAGCAGTACTTC	CAISRPGYSYEQYF
many	-	TRBV5-6	TRBJ2-5	TGTGCCAGCAGCTCTTTCGGGACCGTTCAAGAGACCCAGTACTTC	CASSSFGTVQETQYF
many	TRBD1	TRBV20-1	TRBJ2-5	TGCAGTGCTAGGGGGGACAGGGGAGGGCCCTTGGTCCAAGAGACCCAGTACTTC	CSARGDRGGPLVQETQYF
-	-	TRBV9	TRBJ2-7	TGTGCCAGCAGCGTAGCAAGTAGTTTCTCCTACGAGCAGTACTTC	CASSVASSFSYEQYF
many	TRBD2	TRBV10-3	TRBJ2-3	TGTGCCATCAGTGAGACTAGCGGGGCGGCAGATACGCAGTATTTT	CAISETSGAADTQYF
many	-	TRBV30	TRBJ1-2	TGTGCCTGGAGTGTCGAATCAGGGAGTACTGGCTACACCTTC	CAWSVESGSTGYTF
many	TRBD1	TRBV20-1	TRBJ1-6	TGCAGTGCTAGATCAAACGGGACAGGGGGCTATAATTCACCCCTCCACTTT	CSARSNGTGGYNSPLHF
-	-	TRBV5-6	TRBJ2-2	TGTGCCAGCAGCGTAAAAGGGTTGGGGGAGCTGTTTTTT	CASSVKGLGELFF
many	-	TRBV20-1	TRBJ2-5	TGCAGTGCCTTATTCCAAACGGTCAGGGAGACCCAGTACTTC	CSALFQTVRETQYF
many	-	TRBV11-2	TRBJ2-1	TGTGCCAGCAGCTTAGCCCTATTAAGCTCCTACAATGAGCAGTTCTTC	CASSLALLSSYNEQFF
many	TRBD2	TRBV7-2	TRBJ2-1	TGTGCCAGCAGCCGCGCGACAGGGCGGGGGGGCCGCAATGAGCAGTTCTTC	CASSRATGRGGRNEQFF
many	-	TRBV6-1	TRBJ2-5	TGTGCCAGTGCCTTTGGGGTTCGAGAGACCCAGTACTTC	CASAFGVRETQYF
many	TRBD1	TRBV7-9	TRBJ1-2	TGTGCCAGCAGCCGGACAGGGGATAACTATGGCTACACCTTC	CASSRTGDNYGYTF
many	TRBD1	TRBV20-1	TRBJ2-7	TGCAGTGCTCTTACCGGGACAGAATCCTACGAGCAGTACTTC	CSALTGTESYEQYF
many	-	TRBV9	TRBJ2-5	TGTGCCAGCAGCGTAGAGGCTCGCCCCGAGACCCAGTACTTC	CASSVEARPETQYF
-	-	TRBV2	TRBJ2-5	TGTGCCAGCAGTAAGCAAGGGACCCAGTACTTC	CASSKQGTQYF
many	-	TRBV4-1	TRBJ1-2	TGCGCCAGCAGCCAAATTGGACGCTCCCGATATGGCTACACCTTC	CASSQIGRSRYGYTF
many	-	TRBV5-1	TRBJ2-5	TGCGCCAGCAGCCGCTCGGGATCTGAAGAGACCCAGTACTTC	CASSRSGSEETQYF
many	TRBD1	TRBV5-6	TRBJ1-2	TGTGCCAGCAGCTTACAGGGGGCTGGCTACACCTTC	CASSLQGAGYTF
many	-	TRBV12-3/TRBV12-4	TRBJ2-5	TGTGCCAGCAGTTTCACCCGTCAAGAGACCCAGTACTTC	CASSFTRQETQYF
many	-	TRBV3-1	TRBJ2-5	TGTGCCAGCAGCCAAGACCCGAACAAGCAAGAGACCCAGTACTTC	CASSQDPNKQETQYF
-	TRBD1	TRBV5-4	TRBJ2-3	TGTGCCAGCAGCCCGCTATCGGGCCAGGGGGCAGATACGCAGTATTTT	CASSPLSGQGADTQYF
-	-	TRBV4-3	TRBJ1-2	TGCGCCAGCAGCCAAGACGCGACAGCCTATGGCTACACCTTC	CASSQDATAYGYTF
many	-	TRBV20-1	TRBJ2-5	TGCAGTGCTAGAGATCTCGGCGTTGGGCAGAAAGAGACCCAGTACTTC	CSARDLGVGQKETQYF
-	-	TRBV2	TRBJ2-5	TGTGCCAGCAGTGAAGCGCGGGCTTACGATAAGACCCAGTACTTC	CASSEARAYDKTQYF